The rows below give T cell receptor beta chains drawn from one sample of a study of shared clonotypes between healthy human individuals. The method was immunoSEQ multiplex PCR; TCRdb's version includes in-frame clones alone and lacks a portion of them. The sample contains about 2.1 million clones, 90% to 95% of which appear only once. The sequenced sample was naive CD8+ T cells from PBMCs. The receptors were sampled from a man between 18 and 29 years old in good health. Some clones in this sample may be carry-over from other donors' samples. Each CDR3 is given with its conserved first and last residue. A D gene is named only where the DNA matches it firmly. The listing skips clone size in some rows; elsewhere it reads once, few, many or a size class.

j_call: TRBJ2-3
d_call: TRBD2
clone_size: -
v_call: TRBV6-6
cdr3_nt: TGTGCCAGCAGGGGAGGGACGCAGTATTTT
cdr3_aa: CASRGGTQYF

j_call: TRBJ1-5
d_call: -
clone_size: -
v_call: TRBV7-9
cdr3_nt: TGTGCCAGCAGCTTAGCGGGTCTCGGACACAGGGATCAGCCCCAGCATTTT
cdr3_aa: CASSLAGLGHRDQPQHF

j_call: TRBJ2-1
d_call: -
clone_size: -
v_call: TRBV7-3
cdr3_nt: TGTGCCAGCAGGTCGGGGACCACTTACAATGAGCAGTTCTTC
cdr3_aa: CASRSGTTYNEQFF

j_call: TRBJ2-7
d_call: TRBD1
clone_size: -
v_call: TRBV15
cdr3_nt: TGTGCCACCAGCTTACGGCAGGGGGCTATCGAGCAGTACTTC
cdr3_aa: CATSLRQGAIEQYF

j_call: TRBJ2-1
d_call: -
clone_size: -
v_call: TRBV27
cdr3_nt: TGTGCCACTGCGGACGGGGGCTCCTACAATGAGCAGTTCTTC
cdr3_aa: CATADGGSYNEQFF

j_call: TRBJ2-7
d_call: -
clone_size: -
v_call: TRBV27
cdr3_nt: TGTGCCAGCAGTTTATTTACGGGCGCAGCCTACGAGCAGTACTTC
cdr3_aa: CASSLFTGAAYEQYF

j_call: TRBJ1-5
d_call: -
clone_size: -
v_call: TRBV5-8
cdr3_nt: TGTGCCAGCAGCTCCCCGGGGGCAGCAGGACCACAGCCCCAGCATTTT
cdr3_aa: CASSSPGAAGPQPQHF

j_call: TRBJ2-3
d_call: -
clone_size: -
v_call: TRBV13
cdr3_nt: TGTGCCAGCAGCAAACAGAGCACAGATACGCAGTATTTT
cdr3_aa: CASSKQSTDTQYF

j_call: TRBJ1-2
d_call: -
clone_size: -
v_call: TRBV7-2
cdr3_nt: TGTGCCAGCAGCTGGCCGGGGGTGAACTATGGCTACACCTTC
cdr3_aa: CASSWPGVNYGYTF

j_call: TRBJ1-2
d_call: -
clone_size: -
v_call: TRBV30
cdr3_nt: TGTGCCTGGAGTCCAGCGCGCCTCTATGGCTACACCTTC
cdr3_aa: CAWSPARLYGYTF

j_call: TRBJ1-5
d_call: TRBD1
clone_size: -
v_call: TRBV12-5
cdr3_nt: TGTGCTAGTGGACAGGGGGGACAGCCCCAGCATTTT
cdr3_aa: CASGQGGQPQHF

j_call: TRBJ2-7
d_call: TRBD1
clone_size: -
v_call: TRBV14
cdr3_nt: TGTGCCAGCAGCCCCAGGCAGGGGGCTACCTACGAGCAGTACTTC
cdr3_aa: CASSPRQGATYEQYF

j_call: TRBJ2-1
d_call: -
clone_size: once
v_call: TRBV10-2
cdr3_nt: TGCGCCAGCAGTGAGCCTGGACATGTCGAGCAGTTCTTC
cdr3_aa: CASSEPGHVEQFF

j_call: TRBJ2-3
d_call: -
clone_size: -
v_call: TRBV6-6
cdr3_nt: TGTGCCAGCACAATTGGGGATACGCAGTATTTT
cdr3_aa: CASTIGDTQYF

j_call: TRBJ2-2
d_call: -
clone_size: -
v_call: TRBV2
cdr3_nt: TGTGCCAGCAGTGATAAGCGGGCGAACACCGGGGAGCTGTTTTTT
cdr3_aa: CASSDKRANTGELFF

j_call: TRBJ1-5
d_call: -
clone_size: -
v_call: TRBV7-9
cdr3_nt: TGTGCCAGCAGCCCCGCCACCTCAGGGAATCAGCCCCAGCATTTT
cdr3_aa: CASSPATSGNQPQHF

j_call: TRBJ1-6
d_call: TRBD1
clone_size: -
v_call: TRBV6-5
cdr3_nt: TGTGCCAGCAGCAGTAGGACAGGAAATTCACCCCTCCACTTT
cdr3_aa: CASSSRTGNSPLHF